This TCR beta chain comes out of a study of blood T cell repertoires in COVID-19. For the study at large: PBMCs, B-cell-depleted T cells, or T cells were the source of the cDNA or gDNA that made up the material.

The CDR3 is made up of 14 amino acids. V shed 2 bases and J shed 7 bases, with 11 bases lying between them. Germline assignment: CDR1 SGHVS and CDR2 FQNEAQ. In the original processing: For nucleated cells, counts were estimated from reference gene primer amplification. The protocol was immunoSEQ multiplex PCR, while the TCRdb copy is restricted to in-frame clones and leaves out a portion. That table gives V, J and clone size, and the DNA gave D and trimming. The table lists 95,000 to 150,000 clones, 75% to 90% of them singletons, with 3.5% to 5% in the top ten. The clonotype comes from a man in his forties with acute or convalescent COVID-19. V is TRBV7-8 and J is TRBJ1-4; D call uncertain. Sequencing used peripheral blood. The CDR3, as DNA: TGTGCCAGCAGCTTAAGGCGTGAGGGTGAAAAACTGTTTTTT. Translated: CASSLRREGEKLFF.